This T cell receptor (beta chain) stems from a study of T cells expressing NK-cell markers (dated by TCRdb to the early 2020s). Study-wide context: Three sorted T-cell subsets (CD3+CD56+NKG2C+, CD3+CD56+NKG2C- and CD3+CD56-NKG2C+) from eight donors had their TCR beta-chain repertoires profiled. Among the eight sequenced donors, seven were HCMV-seropositive and one was HCMV-seronegative. Randomly selected healthy volunteers, three men and five women, were used as the eight sequenced donors. Sequencing of the libraries produced 2 x 150 bp reads on Illumina HiSeq 2000/2500, MiSeq or NextSeq. Broad study findings and their caveats: Those dominant clonotypes were again the most abundant among CD3+CD56-NKG2C+ cells in several donors, at roughly 28.3-60.1%. In over 5 donors, the dominant CD3+CD56+NKG2C+ clonotypes were among the top 10 CD8+ clonotypes and accounted for 1.0-7.0% of CD8+ T cells. It remained unclear whether the expanded NKG2C-expressing T cell clones were specific for HCMV antigens.

A commercial ELISA kit detecting HCMV-specific IgG in serum was used to determine HCMV serostatus. Ficoll density gradient centrifugation was used to isolate peripheral blood mononuclear cells from blood. About this clonotype: Its target antigen remains unknown.

The instrument was an Illumina HiSeq 2000. The TCR beta cDNA libraries were made using 5'RACE template switching, a step that added both a universal primer site and unique molecular identifiers. cDNA synthesis was primed from the TCR beta constant segment and was followed by two successive PCR amplification steps. Regarding the original processing steps: MIGEC handled demultiplexing of the reads and grouping by UMI, while MiTCR was used to assemble and quantify clonotypes. To remove erroneous sequences, TCR cDNA sequences were retained only when supported by two or more reads. The tcR package was used for downstream repertoire analysis, and clonotypes were matched between fractions using CDR3 nucleotide sequence together with V segment. VDJmatch was used to annotate antigen specificity against VDJdb, with one amino acid substitution allowed in CDR3. With the reads reprocessed by TCRdb, a single entry stands for each CDR3 protein sequence and no DNA is reported. These V and J calls are TCRdb output, not the study's own analysis. This sample's clone table shows some 390,000 distinct CDR3 sequences. The biggest ten clones account for about 11% of the sample.

Spanning cysteine to phenylalanine, the CDR3 consists of 13 amino acids. The protein alone is recorded here. CDR1 SGHTA and CDR2 FQGTGA are derived from the germline V gene. Sequenced input: blood T cells: a sorted CD56 or NKG2C T cell subset, CD4+ or CD8+ T cells, or bulk PBMC T cells (not recorded which). The rearranged segments are TRBV7-3 and TRBJ2-3; without DNA, the TCRdb call of TRBD1 cannot be checked. This TCR came from a woman between 45 and 65 years old in good health. Donor details come from another sample of the same person, matched by shared clones. CDR3 sequence: CASSPRGMDTQYF.